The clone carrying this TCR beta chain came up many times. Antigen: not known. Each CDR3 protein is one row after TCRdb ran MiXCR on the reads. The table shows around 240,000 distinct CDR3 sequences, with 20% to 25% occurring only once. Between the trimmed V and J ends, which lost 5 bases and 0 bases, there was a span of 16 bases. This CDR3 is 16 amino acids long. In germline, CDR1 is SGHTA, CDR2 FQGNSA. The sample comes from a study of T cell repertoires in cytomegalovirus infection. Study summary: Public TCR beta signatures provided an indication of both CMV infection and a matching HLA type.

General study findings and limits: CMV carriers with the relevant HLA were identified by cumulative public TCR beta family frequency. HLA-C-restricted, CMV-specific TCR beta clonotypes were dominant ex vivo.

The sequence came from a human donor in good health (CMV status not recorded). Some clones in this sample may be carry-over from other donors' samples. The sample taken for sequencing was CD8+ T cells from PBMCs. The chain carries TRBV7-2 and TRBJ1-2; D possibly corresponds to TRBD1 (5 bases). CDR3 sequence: CASSRKQGPANYGYTF. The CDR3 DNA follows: TGTGCCAGCAGCCGGAAGCAGGGACCGGCTAACTATGGCTACACCTTC. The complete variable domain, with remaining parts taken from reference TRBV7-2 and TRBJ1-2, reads GAGVSQSPSNKVTEKGKDVELRCDPISGHTALYWYRQSLGQGLEFLIYFQGNSAPDKSGLPSDRFSAERTGGSVSTLTIQRTQQEDSAVYLCASSRKQGPANYGYTFGSGTRLTVV.